This T cell receptor (beta chain) appears in the sequencing data of a study of T-cell memory formation after mild COVID-19. Study context: TCR clusters were largely donor specific. Study-wide findings and caveats: Clones contracting over day 15 to 85 were CD4/CD8 balanced, with later expanders leaning CD4+. The study found contracting CD4+ clones mainly in CM and EM and contracting CD8+ clones in EMRA. Proof of SARS-CoV-2 specificity was absent for the second-wave clones that crested on day 37.

Germline CDR1 reads MNHEY; CDR2 reads SVGEGT. CDR3 size: 17 residues. The V gene end was trimmed by 2 bases and the J gene end by 6 bases; junction bases not matched to a gene: 11. This clonotype was detected only a few times. Its antigen is not known. TCRdb reanalysed the 5' RACE reads using MiXCR and keeps one entry per CDR3 protein. The sample lists around 450,000 distinct CDR3 sequences; 20% to 25% were seen once. This receptor was identified in an adult woman who had mild COVID-19 (a few samples of this study predate the infection). Cell type and time point are not known. Sequencing used PBMCs or a T cell subset sorted from them (not recorded which). The rearrangement joins TRBV6-2 or TRBV6-3 to TRBJ2-2, with TRBD1 identical over 8 bases. CDR3 nucleotide sequence: TGTGCCAGCAGTTACCCCCAGGGGGCGGACGTCGCCGGGGAGCTGTTTTTT. It yields the protein CASSYPQGADVAGELFF.